This paragraph reports one T cell receptor (beta chain). Its antigen is as yet unknown. With 60 Vbeta and 13 Jbeta primers, the PCR was carried out. Method: immunoSEQ multiplex PCR; TCRdb's copy keeps in-frame clones and lacks some. The sample has roughly 130,000 clones, 84% seen once; the top ten hold about 2.5%. The germline CDR1 and CDR2 sequences are MNHEY and SVGAGI. The CDR3 is 11 amino acids. Trimming left V 2 bases short and J 10 bases short, with 8 bases between. This entry belongs to a study of cytomegalovirus exposure and HLA in healthy donors. Study-level findings and limits: Later analysis identified about 17,000 TCR beta sequences associated with HLA alleles, using a false discovery rate threshold of 0.05.

This clonotype was obtained from a man aged 45 to 65 in good health and CMV-seronegative. Sequenced input: PBMCs. The chain joins TRBV6-5 to TRBJ1-1; no definite D call. The CDR3, as DNA: TGTGCCAGCAGTTACGGGCGAAGAGCTTTCTTT. Translation: CASSYGRRAFF.